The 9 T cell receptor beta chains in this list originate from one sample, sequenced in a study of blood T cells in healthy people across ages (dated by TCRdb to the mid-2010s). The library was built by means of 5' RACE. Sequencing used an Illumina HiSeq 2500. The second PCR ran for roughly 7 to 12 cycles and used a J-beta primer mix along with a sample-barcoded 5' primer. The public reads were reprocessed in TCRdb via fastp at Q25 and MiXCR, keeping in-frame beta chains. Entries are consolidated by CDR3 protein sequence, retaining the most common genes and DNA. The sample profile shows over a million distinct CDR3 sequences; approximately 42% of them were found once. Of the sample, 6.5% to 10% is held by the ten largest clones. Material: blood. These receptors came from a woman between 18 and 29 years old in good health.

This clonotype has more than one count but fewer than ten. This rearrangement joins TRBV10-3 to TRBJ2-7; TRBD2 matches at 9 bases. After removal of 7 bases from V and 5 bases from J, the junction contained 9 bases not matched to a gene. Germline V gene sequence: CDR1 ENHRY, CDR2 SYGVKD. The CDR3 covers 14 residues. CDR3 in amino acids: CAITDSGSPNEQYF. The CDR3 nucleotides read TGTGCCATCACCGATAGCGGGAGTCCCAACGAGCAGTACTTC.

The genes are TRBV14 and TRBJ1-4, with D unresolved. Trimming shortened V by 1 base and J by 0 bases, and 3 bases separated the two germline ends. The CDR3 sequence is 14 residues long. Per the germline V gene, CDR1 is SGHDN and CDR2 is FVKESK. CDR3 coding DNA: TGTGCCAGCAGCCAAGTGTCAACTAATGAAAAACTGTTTTTT. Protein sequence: CASSQVSTNEKLFF.

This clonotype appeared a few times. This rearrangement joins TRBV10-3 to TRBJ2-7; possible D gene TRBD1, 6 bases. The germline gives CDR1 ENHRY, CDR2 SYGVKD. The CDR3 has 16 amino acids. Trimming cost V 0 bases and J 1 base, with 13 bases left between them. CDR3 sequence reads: CAISESRTAQSYEQYF. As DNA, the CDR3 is TGTGCCATCAGTGAGTCCCGGACAGCTCAATCCTACGAGCAGTACTTC.

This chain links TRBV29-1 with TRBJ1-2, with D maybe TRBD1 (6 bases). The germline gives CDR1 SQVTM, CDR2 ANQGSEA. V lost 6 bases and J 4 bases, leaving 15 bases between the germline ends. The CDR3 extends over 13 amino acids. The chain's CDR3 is CSVEPTGLYGYTF. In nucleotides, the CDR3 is TGCAGCGTCGAACCGACAGGCCTCTATGGCTACACCTTC.

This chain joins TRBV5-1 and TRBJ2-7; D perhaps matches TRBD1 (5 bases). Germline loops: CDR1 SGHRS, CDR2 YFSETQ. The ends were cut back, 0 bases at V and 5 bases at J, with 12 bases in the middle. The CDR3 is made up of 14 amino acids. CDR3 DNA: TGCGCCAGCAGCTTGGTTGCAGGGTTCAACGAGCAGTACTTC. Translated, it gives CASSLVAGFNEQYF.

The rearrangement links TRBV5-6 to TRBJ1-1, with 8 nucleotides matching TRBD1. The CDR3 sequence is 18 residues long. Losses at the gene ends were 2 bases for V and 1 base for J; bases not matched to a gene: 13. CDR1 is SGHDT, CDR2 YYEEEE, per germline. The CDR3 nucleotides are TGTGCCAGCAGCTTCTCCGGACAGGGAGTTTTAGAGAACACTGAAGCTTTCTTT. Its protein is CASSFSGQGVLENTEAFF.

The CDR3: CASSTGQGASRYGYTF. The CDR3 DNA reads as TGCGCCAGCAGCACGGGACAGGGGGCATCAAGATATGGCTACACCTTC. V gene TRBV5-1 combines with J gene TRBJ1-2, with 12 bases identical to TRBD1. This CDR3 is 16 amino acids long. Germline V gene sequence: CDR1 SGHRS, CDR2 YFSETQ. V lost 4 bases and J lost 5; bases outside the gene matches: 9.

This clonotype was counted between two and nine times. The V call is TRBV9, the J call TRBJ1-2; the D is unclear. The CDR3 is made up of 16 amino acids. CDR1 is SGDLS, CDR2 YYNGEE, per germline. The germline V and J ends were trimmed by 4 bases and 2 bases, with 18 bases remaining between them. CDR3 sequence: CASSPAGVGLNYGYTF. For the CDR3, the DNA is TGTGCCAGCAGCCCGGCCGGGGTGGGATTAAACTATGGCTACACCTTC.

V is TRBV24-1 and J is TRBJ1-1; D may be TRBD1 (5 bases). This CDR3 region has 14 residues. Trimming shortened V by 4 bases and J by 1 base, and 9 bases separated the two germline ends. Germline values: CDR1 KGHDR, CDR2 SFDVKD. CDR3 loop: CATSDDRSNTEAFF. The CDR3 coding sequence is TGTGCCACCAGTGACGACAGATCGAACACTGAAGCTTTCTTT.